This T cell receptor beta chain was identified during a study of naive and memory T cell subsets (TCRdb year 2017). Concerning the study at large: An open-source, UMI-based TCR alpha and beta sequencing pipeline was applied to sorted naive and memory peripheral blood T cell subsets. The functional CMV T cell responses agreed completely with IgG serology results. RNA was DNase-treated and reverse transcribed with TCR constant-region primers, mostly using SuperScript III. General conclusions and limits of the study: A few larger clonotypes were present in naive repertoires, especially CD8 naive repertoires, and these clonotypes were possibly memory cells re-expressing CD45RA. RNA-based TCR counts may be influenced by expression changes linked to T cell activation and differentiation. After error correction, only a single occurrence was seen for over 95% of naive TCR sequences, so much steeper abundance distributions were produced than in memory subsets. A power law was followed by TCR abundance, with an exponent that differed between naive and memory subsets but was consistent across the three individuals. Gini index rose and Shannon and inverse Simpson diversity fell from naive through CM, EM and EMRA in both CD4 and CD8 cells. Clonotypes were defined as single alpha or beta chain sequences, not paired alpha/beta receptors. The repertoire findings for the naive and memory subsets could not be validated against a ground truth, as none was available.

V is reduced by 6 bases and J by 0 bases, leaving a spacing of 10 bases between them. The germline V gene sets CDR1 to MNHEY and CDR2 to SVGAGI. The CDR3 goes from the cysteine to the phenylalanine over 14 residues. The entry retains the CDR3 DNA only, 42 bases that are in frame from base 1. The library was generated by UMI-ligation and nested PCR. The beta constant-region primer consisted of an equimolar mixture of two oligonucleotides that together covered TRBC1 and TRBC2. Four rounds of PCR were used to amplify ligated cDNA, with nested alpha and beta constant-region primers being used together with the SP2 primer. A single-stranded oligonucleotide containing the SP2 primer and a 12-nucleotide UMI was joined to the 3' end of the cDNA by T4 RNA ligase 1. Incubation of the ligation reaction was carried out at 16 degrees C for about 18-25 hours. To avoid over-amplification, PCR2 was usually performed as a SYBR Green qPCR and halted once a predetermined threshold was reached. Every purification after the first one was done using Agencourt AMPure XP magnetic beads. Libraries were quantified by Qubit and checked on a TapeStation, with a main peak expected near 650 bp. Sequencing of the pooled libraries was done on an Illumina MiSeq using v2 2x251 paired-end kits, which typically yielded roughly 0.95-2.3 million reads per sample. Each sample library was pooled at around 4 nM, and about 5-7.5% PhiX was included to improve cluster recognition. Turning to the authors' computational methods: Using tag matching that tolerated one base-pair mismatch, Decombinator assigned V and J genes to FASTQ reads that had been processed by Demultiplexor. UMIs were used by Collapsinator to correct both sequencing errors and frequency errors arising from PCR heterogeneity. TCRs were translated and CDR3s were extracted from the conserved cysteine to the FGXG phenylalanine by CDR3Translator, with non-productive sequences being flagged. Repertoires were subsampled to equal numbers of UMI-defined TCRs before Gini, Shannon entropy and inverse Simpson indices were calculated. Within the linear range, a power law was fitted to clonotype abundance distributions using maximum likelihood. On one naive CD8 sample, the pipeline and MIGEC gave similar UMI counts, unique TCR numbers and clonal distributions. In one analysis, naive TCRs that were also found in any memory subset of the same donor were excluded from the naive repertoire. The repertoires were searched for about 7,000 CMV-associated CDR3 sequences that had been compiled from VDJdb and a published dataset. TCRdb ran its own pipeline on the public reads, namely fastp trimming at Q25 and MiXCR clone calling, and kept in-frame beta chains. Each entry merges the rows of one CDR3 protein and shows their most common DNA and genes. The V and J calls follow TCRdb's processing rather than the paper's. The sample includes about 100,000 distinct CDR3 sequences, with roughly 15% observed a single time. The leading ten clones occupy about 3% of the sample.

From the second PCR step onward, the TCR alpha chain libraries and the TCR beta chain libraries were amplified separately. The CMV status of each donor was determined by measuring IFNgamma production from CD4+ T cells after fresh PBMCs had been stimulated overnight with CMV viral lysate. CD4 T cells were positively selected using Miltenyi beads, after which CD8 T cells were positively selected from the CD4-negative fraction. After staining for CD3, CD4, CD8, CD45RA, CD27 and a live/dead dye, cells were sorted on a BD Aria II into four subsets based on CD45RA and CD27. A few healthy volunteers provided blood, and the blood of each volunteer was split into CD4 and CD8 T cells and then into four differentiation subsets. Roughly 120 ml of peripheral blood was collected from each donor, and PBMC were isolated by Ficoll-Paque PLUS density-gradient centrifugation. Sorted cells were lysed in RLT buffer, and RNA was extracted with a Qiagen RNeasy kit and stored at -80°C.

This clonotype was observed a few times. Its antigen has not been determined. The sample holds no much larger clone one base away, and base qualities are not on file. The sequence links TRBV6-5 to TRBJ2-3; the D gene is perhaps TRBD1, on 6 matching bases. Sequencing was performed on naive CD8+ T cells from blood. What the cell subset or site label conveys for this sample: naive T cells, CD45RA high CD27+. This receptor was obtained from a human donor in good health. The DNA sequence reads TGTGCCAGCAGAGAGACAGGTAGCACAGATACGCAGTATTTT. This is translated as CASRETGSTDTQYF.